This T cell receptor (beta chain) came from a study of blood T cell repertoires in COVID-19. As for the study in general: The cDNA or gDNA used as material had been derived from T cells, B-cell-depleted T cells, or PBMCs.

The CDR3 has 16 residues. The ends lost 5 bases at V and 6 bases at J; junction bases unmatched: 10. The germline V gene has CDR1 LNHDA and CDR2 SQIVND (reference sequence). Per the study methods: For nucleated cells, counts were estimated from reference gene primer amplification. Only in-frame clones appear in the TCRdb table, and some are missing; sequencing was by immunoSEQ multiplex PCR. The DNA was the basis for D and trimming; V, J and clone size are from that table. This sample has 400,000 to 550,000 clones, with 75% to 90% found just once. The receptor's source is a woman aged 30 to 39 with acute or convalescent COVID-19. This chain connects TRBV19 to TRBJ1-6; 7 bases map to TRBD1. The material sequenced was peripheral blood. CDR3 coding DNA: TGTGCCAGTAGTGACCGGGACAGCCGACCTAATTCACCCCTCCACTTT. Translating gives CASSDRDSRPNSPLHF.